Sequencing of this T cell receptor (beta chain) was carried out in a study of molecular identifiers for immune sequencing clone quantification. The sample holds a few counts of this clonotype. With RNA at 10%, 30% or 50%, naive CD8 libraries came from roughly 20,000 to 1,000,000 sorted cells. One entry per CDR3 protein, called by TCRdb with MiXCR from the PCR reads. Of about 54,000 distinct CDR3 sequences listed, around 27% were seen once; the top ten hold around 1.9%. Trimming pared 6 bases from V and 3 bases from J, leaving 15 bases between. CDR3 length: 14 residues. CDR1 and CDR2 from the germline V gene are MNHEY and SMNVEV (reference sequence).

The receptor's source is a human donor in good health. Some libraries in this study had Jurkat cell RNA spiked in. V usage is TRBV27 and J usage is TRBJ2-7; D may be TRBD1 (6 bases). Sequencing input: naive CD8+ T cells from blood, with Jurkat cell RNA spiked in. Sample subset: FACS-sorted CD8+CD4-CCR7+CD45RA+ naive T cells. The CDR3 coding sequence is TGTGCCAGCAGGGTCGCAGGGGTATTCTACGAGCAGTACTTC. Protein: CASRVAGVFYEQYF.